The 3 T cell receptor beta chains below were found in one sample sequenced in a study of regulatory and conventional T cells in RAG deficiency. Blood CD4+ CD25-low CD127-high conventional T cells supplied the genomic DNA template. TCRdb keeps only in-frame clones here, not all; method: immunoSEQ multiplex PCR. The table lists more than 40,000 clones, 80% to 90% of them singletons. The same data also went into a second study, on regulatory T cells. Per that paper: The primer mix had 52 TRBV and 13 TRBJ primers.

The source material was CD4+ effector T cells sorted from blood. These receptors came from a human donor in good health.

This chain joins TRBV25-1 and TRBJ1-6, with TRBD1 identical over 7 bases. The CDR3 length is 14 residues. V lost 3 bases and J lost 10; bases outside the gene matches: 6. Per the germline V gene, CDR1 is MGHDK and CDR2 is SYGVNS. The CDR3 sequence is CASSETGFVSPLHF. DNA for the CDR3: TGTGCCAGCAGTGAGACAGGGTTTGTATCACCCCTCCACTTT.

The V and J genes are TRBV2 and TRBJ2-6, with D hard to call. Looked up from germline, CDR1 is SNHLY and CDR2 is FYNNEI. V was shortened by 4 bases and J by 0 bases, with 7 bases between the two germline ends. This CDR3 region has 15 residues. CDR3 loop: CASSGASSGANVLTF. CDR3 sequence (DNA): TGTGCCAGCAGTGGCGCGAGCTCTGGGGCCAACGTCCTGACTTTC.

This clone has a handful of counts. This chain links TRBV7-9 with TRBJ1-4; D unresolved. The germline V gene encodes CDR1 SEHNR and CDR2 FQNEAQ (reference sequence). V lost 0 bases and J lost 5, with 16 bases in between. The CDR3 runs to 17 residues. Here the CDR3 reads CASSLASRPRINEKLFF. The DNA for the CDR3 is TGTGCCAGCAGCTTAGCTAGCAGGCCGCGCATAAATGAAAAACTGTTTTTT.